The next 2 T cell receptor beta chains were all read from a single sample in a study of metastatic and nonmetastatic thyroid tumors. No patient received treatment before thyroid surgery. TCRdb recomputed clones from the PCR reads via MiXCR. The sample includes about 20,000 clones, about 10% of them seen just once. The specimen sequenced was blood. These receptors all come from a female donor with papillary thyroid cancer or a benign thyroid nodule (not recorded which). Some clones in this sample may be carry-over from other donors' samples.

At least ten counts were recorded for this clone. V and J are TRBV9 and TRBJ2-7; D is uncertain. Germline values: CDR1 SGDLS, CDR2 YYNGEE. This CDR3 contains 15 residues. Trimming stripped 0 bases from V and 3 bases from J, with 13 bases between. The CDR3 nucleotides are TGTGCCAGCAGCGTAGACGGTAGTTATTTCTACGAGCAGTACTTC. It is translated as CASSVDGSYFYEQYF.

The genes are TRBV18 and TRBJ2-1, with TRBD2 matching 7 bases. V dropped 6 bases and J dropped 12; count of bases not matched to a gene: 20. Germline CDR1 and CDR2: KGHSH and LQKENI. This CDR3 is built from 16 residues. The CDR3 is CASSPLDGLGLSGQFF. Here the CDR3 DNA reads TGTGCCAGCTCCCCCCTAGACGGACTAGGCCTATCGGGGCAGTTCTTC.